This entry features one TCR beta chain sequence. This specimen comes from a study of blood T cells in healthy people across ages. A second PCR of roughly 6 to 12 cycles used a sample-barcoded 5' primer and a J-beta primer mix. TCRdb analysed the 5' RACE reads with MiXCR anew, one entry per CDR3 protein. The sample includes hundreds of thousands of distinct CDR3 sequences, about 27% seen only once; the top ten take about 3.9%. This CDR3 is built from 15 residues. Trimming removed 2 bases from V and 3 bases from J; junction bases left unmatched: 1. Germline assignment: CDR1 MNHEY and CDR2 SVGEGT. This sample also belongs to another study, concerning T cells of mothers and their children.

The clonotype comes from a boy between 2 and 10 years old in good health. J is TRBJ2-7 and V is TRBV6-2 or TRBV6-3; TRBD2 agrees at 13 bases. Sequenced: blood. The CDR3 protein is CASSYRTSGSYEQYF. CDR3 nucleotide sequence: TGTGCCAGCAGTTACAGGACTAGCGGGAGCTACGAGCAGTACTTC.